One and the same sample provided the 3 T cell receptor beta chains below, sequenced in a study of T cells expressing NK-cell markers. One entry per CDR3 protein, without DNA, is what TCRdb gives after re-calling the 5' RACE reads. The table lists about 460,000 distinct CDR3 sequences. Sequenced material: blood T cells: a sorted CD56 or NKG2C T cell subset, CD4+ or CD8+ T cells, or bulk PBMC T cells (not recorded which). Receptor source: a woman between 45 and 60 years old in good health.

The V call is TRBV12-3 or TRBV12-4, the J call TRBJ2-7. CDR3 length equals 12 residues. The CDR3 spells CASSLTSYEQYF.

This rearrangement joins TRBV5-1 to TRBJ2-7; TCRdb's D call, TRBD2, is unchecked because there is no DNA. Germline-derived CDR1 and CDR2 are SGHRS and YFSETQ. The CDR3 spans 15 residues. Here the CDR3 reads CASSEGLINSYEQYF.

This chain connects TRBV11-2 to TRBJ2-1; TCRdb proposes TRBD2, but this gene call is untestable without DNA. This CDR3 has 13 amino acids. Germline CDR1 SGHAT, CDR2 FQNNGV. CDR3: CASSALARAEQFF. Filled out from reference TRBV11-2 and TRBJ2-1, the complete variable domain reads EAGVAQSPRYKIIEKRQSVAFWCNPISGHATLYWYQQILGQGPKLLIQFQNNGVVDDSQLPKDRFSAERLKGVDSTLKIQPAKLEDSAVYLCASSALARAEQFFGPGTRLTVL.